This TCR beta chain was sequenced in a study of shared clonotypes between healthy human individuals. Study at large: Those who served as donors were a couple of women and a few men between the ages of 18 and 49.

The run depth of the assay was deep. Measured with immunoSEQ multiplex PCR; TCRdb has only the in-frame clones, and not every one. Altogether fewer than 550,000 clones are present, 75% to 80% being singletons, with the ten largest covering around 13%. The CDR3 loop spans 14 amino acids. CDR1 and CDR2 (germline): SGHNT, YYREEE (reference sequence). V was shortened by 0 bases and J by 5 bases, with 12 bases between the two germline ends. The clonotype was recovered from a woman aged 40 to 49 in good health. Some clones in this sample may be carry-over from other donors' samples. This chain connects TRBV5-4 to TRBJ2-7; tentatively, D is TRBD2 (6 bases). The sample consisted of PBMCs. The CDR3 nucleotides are TGTGCCAGCAGCTTGGGGCGGGGTCCCCACGAGCAGTACTTC. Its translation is CASSLGRGPHEQYF.